These T cell receptor beta chains were read from a single sample in a study of graft-versus-host responses after intestinal transplantation. No antigen is known for these receptors. Some clones are missing from TCRdb's copy, which holds only in-frame ones; the method was immunoSEQ multiplex PCR. This sample carries around 100,000 clones, around 90% of them seen once, and the ten largest clones take 0.2% to 0.25%. The input for sequencing was unstimulated CD4+ T cells sorted from spleen or lymph node cells, taken before transplant. These receptors originate from a human donor who was the organ donor for an intestinal transplant. CDR3s include the opening cysteine and the closing phenylalanine or tryptophan. A D gene is named only where the DNA matches it firmly.

TRBV19	TRBJ2-1	TRBD2	CASSIAGGVYNEQFF
TRBV10-3	TRBJ2-3	.	CAIGKESTDTQYF
TRBV5-1	TRBJ2-1	.	CASSPEVFSYNEQFF
TRBV9	TRBJ1-2	TRBD1	CASSSITGVSYDGYTF
TRBV7-3	TRBJ2-3	.	CASSLSGFKGKDTQYF
TRBV6-6	TRBJ2-3	.	CASSYSVRDDTQYF
TRBV5-1	TRBJ2-7	.	CASSLTGTTYEQYF
TRBV5-5	TRBJ2-6	.	CASSVAGANVLTF
TRBV7-2	TRBJ2-3	TRBD1	CASSFRTGGTDTQYF
TRBV7-9	TRBJ2-2	.	CASSLTNTGELFF
TRBV4-3	TRBJ2-5	.	CASSQERLQETQYF
TRBV9	TRBJ2-3	TRBD1	CASSGQGASTDTQYF
TRBV10-2	TRBJ1-1	.	CASSEQFPNTEAFF
TRBV7-7	TRBJ2-5	TRBD1	CASSPGQGVGTQYF
TRBV9	TRBJ2-2	TRBD2	CASSVLAGNTGELFF
TRBV10-3	TRBJ2-1	.	CAISESWGHNEQFF
TRBV11-2	TRBJ1-5	TRBD1	CASSQGQGAVDNQPQHF
TRBV5-5	TRBJ1-2	.	CASSSPGGGPQGYTF
TRBV28	TRBJ1-1	.	CASRGEGVINTEAFF
TRBV20-1	TRBJ1-2	TRBD1	CSAGQVHGYTF
TRBV2	TRBJ2-3	.	CASSGPYPPTDTQYF
TRBV2	TRBJ1-3	.	CASSDSPGNTIYF
TRBV20-1	TRBJ2-1	.	CSASNPNEQFF
TRBV9	TRBJ2-1	.	CASSPRSVYNEQFF
TRBV5-4	TRBJ2-3	.	CASSLGPGETDTQYF
TRBV6-1	TRBJ2-3	.	CATAWAEGSTDTQYF
TRBV5-8	TRBJ1-5	TRBD1	CASSLTDRGNQPQHF
TRBV6-4	TRBJ1-1	TRBD1	CASSNREGVRGPEAFF
TRBV19	TRBJ2-2	.	CASSMGVNTGELFF
TRBV5-1	TRBJ1-2	.	CASSPQDNYGYTF
TRBV28	TRBJ2-4	TRBD2	CASRPYWGGEAKNIQYF
TRBV29-1	TRBJ2-3	.	CSVERQGTDTQYF
TRBV2	TRBJ2-3	.	CASRLQSSTDTQYF
TRBV5-4	TRBJ2-3	.	CASSNQGADTQYF
TRBV28	TRBJ2-7	TRBD2	CAITPSGTSGYEQYF
TRBV6-5	TRBJ2-7	TRBD1	CASSPRQGFNEQYF
TRBV29-1	TRBJ1-2	TRBD1	CSVELGPGQGVGYTF
TRBV6-6	TRBJ2-7	.	CASSYADRYEQYF
TRBV19	TRBJ2-1	.	CASRGDRLYNEQFF
TRBV20-1	TRBJ1-2	.	CSADIYGYTF
TRBV5-6	TRBJ2-7	TRBD1	CASNHSHQGQNTYEQYF
TRBV7-3	TRBJ2-5	TRBD1	CASSQRTGGMETQYF
TRBV19	TRBJ1-1	.	CASSRLGTEAFF
TRBV6-6	TRBJ2-7	TRBD2	CASSYSTGGYEQYF
TRBV27	TRBJ1-2	TRBD1	CASTTGNYGYTF
TRBV7-2	TRBJ2-1	TRBD2	CASSFGLAGSEQFF
TRBV28	TRBJ2-1	.	CASSPQGGSYNEQFF
TRBV11-2	TRBJ2-1	TRBD2	CASSPSGPYNEQFF
TRBV5-4	TRBJ2-6	TRBD1	CASSDTGGYSGANVLTF
TRBV5-1	TRBJ2-1	TRBD2	CASSSGLAGYNEQFF
TRBV10-3	TRBJ2-5	.	CAISERQQETQYF
TRBV28	TRBJ2-2	.	CASGLGGNTETGELFF
TRBV30	TRBJ1-1	.	CAWRTGTSGTEAFF
TRBV7-9	TRBJ1-2	.	CASSQGAEGYTF
TRBV25-1	TRBJ2-7	TRBD1	CASSRQGREQYF
TRBV5-1	TRBJ2-3	TRBD1	CASSAARTGPSTDTQYF
TRBV30	TRBJ2-7	.	CAWAVGYEQYF
TRBV6-5	TRBJ2-7	TRBD1	CASIPGQPFYEQYF
TRBV25-1	TRBJ2-5	TRBD1	CASTTGGETQYF